The present T cell receptor (beta chain) was sequenced within a study of T cells in Graves' hyperthyroidism and ophthalmopathy. The ends were cut back, 3 bases at V and 8 bases at J, with 20 bases in the middle. This CDR3 contains 16 residues. The sample holds many counts of this clonotype. The investigators amplified TCR beta CDR3 regions from RNA transcripts. First-round RT-PCR targeting the TCR CDR3 was performed with the HTBI primer set. From the multiplex PCR reads, TCRdb called clonotypes with MiXCR, one entry per CDR3 protein. The sample has more than 350,000 distinct CDR3 sequences, around 15% seen once. Active moderate-to-severe ophthalmopathy, Clinical Activity Score at least 3, NOSPECS at least 4, under 3 months' duration.

The source of this sequence is a woman in her sixties with Graves' ophthalmopathy. What was sequenced was blood. This sequence joins TRBV12-3 or TRBV12-4 and TRBJ2-1; no clear D gene. CDR3 region: CASSFSPPTQAHEQFF. The CDR3, as DNA: TGTGCCAGCAGTTTTTCTCCCCCCACCCAGGCTCATGAGCAGTTCTTC.